What follows are 18 T cell receptor beta chains derived from one specimen sequenced in a study of T cell repertoires in cytomegalovirus infection. TCRdb reprocessed the reads via MiXCR and lists one record per CDR3 protein. Of about 530,000 distinct CDR3 sequences in the sample, approximately 26% were seen once. Sequencing used PBMCs. Source of these receptors: a human donor in good health (CMV status not recorded). Some clones in this sample may be carry-over from other donors' samples.

The rearrangement links TRBV28 to TRBJ2-1; D is perhaps TRBD1 (7 bases). The CDR3 is made up of 13 amino acids. With 5 bases removed from V and 7 bases from J, the gap between germline ends came to 12 bases. Looked up from germline, CDR1 is MDHEN and CDR2 is SYDVKM. This CDR3 is CASSPTGRNEQFF. In nucleotides, the CDR3 is TGTGCCAGCAGTCCGACAGGGAGGAATGAGCAGTTCTTC.

This sequence joins TRBV6-6 and TRBJ2-5; possibly TRBD2 for D (6 bases). CDR3 length: 13 residues. The germline V gene encodes CDR1 MNHNY and CDR2 SVGAGI (reference sequence). Trimming pared 7 bases from V and 5 bases from J, leaving 14 bases between. This CDR3 reads CASTMTSKETQYF. CDR3 DNA: TGTGCCAGCACGATGACTAGTAAGGAGACCCAGTACTTC.

The chain combines TRBV20-1 with TRBJ2-5; the match to TRBD2 covers 14 bases. Germline V lookup: CDR1 DFQATT, CDR2 SNEGSKA (reference sequence). The length of the CDR3 is 15 residues. V lost 6 bases and J lost 2; bases outside the gene matches: 5. In DNA, the CDR3 is TGCAGTGCCGCGGGACTAGCGGGAGCTCAAGAGACCCAGTACTTC. It encodes CSAAGLAGAQETQYF.

The rearrangement links TRBV4-2 to TRBJ1-2; no definite D call. The germline V gene has CDR1 LGHNA and CDR2 YNFKEQ. The ends were cut back, 0 bases at V and 7 bases at J, with 15 bases in the middle. The CDR3 spans 15 residues. CDR3 loop: CASSQDFSGLGGYTF. The DNA of the CDR3 is TGTGCCAGCAGCCAAGATTTTTCGGGTCTAGGTGGCTACACCTTC.

This clonotype was observed many times. This chain connects TRBV11-3 to TRBJ2-1; tentatively, D is TRBD2 (7 bases). CDR3 length equals 16 residues. Germline CDR1 reads SGHNT; CDR2 reads YENEEA. The V and J ends lost 5 bases and 7 bases respectively, with 21 bases between them. The CDR3 DNA sequence: TGTGCCAGCAGCCCGTCCCCGGCGGGGGCAGGAAATGAGCAGTTCTTC. The encoded protein is CASSPSPAGAGNEQFF.

The chain is built from TRBV6-7 and TRBJ2-3, with D possibly matching TRBD1 (5 bases). TRBV6-7 is reported as an ORF; its role is uncertain. The CDR3 consists of 15 residues. V was shortened by 7 bases and J by 0 bases, with 14 bases between the two germline ends. CDR3 coding DNA: TGTGCCAGCACCCTTAGGGGCGGAAGCACAGATACGCAGTATTTT. Its translation: CASTLRGGSTDTQYF.

Many counts were recorded for this clonotype. The gene calls are TRBV4-1 and TRBJ2-5; 10 nucleotides agree with TRBD1. Germline values: CDR1 MGHRA, CDR2 YSYEKL. This CDR3 is 15 amino acids long. With 1 base clipped from V and 5 bases from J, the junction kept 4 bases outside the gene matches. The CDR3 is CASSQGQGARETQYF. CDR3 bases: TGCGCCAGCAGCCAAGGACAGGGGGCGCGTGAGACCCAGTACTTC.

J is TRBJ1-2 and V is TRBV24-1, with D perhaps matching TRBD1 (5 bases). CDR3 length: 15 residues. Between the trimmed V and J ends, which lost 3 bases and 2 bases, there was a span of 12 bases. CDR1 and CDR2 from the germline V gene are KGHDR and SFDVKD. CDR3 sequence reads: CATSDTSRDNYGYTF. DNA of the CDR3: TGTGCCACCAGTGATACCTCTCGGGACAACTATGGCTACACCTTC.

This clonotype has a count of ten or more. The chain employs TRBV19 and TRBJ1-2; D gene ambiguous. Germline loops: CDR1 LNHDA, CDR2 SQIVND (reference sequence). This CDR3 is 14 amino acids long. Trimming took 6 bases from V and 2 from J, leaving 13 bases between them. The CDR3 nucleotides read TGTGCCAGTAGACCACCGGGAACAAACTATGGCTACACCTTC. Encoded protein: CASRPPGTNYGYTF.

This chain links TRBV6-1 with TRBJ1-5; 7 positions agree with TRBD1. The V and J ends lost 6 bases and 7 bases, in that order; junction bases with no gene match: 6. This CDR3 region has 13 residues. The germline V gene encodes CDR1 MNHNS and CDR2 SASEGT. CDR3 bases: TGTGCCAGCAGCGTGAACAGGGGCCAGCCCCAGCATTTT. Translating gives CASSVNRGQPQHF.

V is TRBV12-3 or TRBV12-4 and J is TRBJ1-2, with D perhaps TRBD1 (5 bases). The CDR3 is 12 amino acids. V lost 7 bases and J lost 2, with 8 bases in between. CDR3 in amino acids: CASNPGNYGYTF. Here the CDR3 DNA reads TGTGCCAGCAACCCAGGGAACTATGGCTACACCTTC.

V and J are TRBV7-2 and TRBJ1-2; D possibly corresponds to TRBD1 (6 bases). The germline V gene has CDR1 SGHTA and CDR2 FQGNSA. V was shortened by 1 base and J by 2 bases, with 14 bases between the two germline ends. The CDR3 contains 16 residues. CDR3 in DNA: TGTGCCAGCAGCTTAGTGGGTGTAAGGGGGAACTATGGCTACACCTTC. Its protein product is CASSLVGVRGNYGYTF. The entire variable domain, with the rest obtained from reference TRBV7-2 and TRBJ1-2, is as follows: GAGVSQSPSNKVTEKGKDVELRCDPISGHTALYWYRQSLGQGLEFLIYFQGNSAPDKSGLPSDRFSAERTGGSVSTLTIQRTQQEDSAVYLCASSLVGVRGNYGYTFGSGTRLTVV.

The rearrangement joins TRBV20-1 to TRBJ1-2; 7 positions match TRBD1. This CDR3 contains 14 residues. Germline V gene data show CDR1 as DFQATT and CDR2 as SNEGSKA (reference sequence). Unmatched junction bases numbered 10, after V lost 5 bases and J lost 4 bases. The CDR3 bases are TGCAGTGCTGGGACCTGGACAGGCGGCTATGGCTACACCTTC. Translating gives CSAGTWTGGYGYTF.

This clonotype occurred a few times. The rearrangement links TRBV14 to TRBJ2-5, with D possibly TRBD1 on 6 matching bases. V lost 3 bases to trimming and J lost 3 bases, with 8 bases between them. The germline CDR1 and CDR2 sequences are SGHDN and FVKESK. The CDR3 runs 13 residues. The CDR3 loop is CASSHRQEETQYF. The CDR3 DNA reads as TGTGCCAGCAGCCACCGACAGGAAGAGACCCAGTACTTC.

The rearrangement uses TRBV12-3 or TRBV12-4 and TRBJ2-1; possible D gene TRBD1, 6 bases. Trimming removed 9 bases from V and 4 bases from J, with 16 bases in between. The CDR3 runs 14 residues. The CDR3 reads CASHAGVWYNEQFF. The CDR3 coding sequence is TGTGCCAGTCATGCAGGGGTATGGTACAATGAGCAGTTCTTC.

The chain employs TRBV6-2 or TRBV6-3 and TRBJ2-3; tentatively, D is TRBD2 (5 bases). Germline CDR1 MNHEY, CDR2 SVGEGT. Deletions cut 4 bases from V and 6 bases from J, with 26 bases between. There are 18 residues in the CDR3. As DNA, the CDR3 is TGTGCCAGCAGTTCTATCGTGACTATCCTTAGTGAGTCGGATACGCAGTATTTT. Its protein product is CASSSIVTILSESDTQYF.

This clonotype was detected many times. The chain is built from TRBV2 and TRBJ1-6; TRBD1 matches at 7 bases. The V gene's germline CDR1 is SNHLY and CDR2 FYNNEI. The CDR3 covers 16 residues. Trimming took 2 bases from V and 5 from J; bases not matched to a gene: 6. The CDR3 bases are TGTGCCAGCAGTGAATCGGGACAGAGGAATAATTCACCCCTCCACTTT. Amino acids: CASSESGQRNNSPLHF. Variable domain in full (rest from reference TRBV2 and TRBJ1-6): EPEVTQTPSHQVTQMGQEVILRCVPISNHLYFYWYRQILGQKVEFLVSFYNNEISEKSEIFDDQFSVERPDGSNFTLKIRSTKLEDSAMYFCASSESGQRNNSPLHFGNGTRLTVT.

This CDR3 is CASTLEGMTQYF. Written as DNA, the CDR3 is TGTGCCAGCACCCTCGAGGGAATGACCCAGTACTTC. The chain recombines TRBV11-2 with TRBJ2-5; tentative D call: TRBD2 (5 bases). Germline loops: CDR1 SGHAT, CDR2 FQNNGV. With 7 bases removed from V and 7 bases from J, the gap between germline ends came to 13 bases. This CDR3 region has 12 residues.